This is a list of T cell receptor beta chains from one sample in a study of CD8+ T cells in alopecia areata. Clones were sequenced by immunoSEQ multiplex PCR, and TCRdb holds only the in-frame ones, with some missing. The sample lists around 100,000 clones, about 59% occurring once. The sequences come from CD8+ T cells sorted from blood, collected at week 24, from a patient treated with tofacitinib. The receptors shown here come from a human donor with alopecia areata. CDR3s leave out the opening cysteine and the closing phenylalanine or tryptophan. The order of the fields is CDR3 protein, J gene, D gene, V gene, clone size, CDR3 length. The D gene is left open where the match is weak. Clone size is given for some rows only: seen once, a few or many times, or a class if the clone is expanded.

CDR3: ASSLGAGTSENTGELF
J: TRBJ2-2
D: TRBD2
V: TRBV7-6
size: .
length: 16

CDR3: AAGVEKLF
J: TRBJ1-4
D: .
V: TRBV6-6
size: .
length: 8

CDR3: ASSHGLNTEAF
J: TRBJ1-1
D: .
V: TRBV7-9
size: few
length: 11

CDR3: ASSEIPGGTEAF
J: TRBJ1-1
D: TRBD1
V: TRBV2
size: .
length: 12

CDR3: ASSFPGQGSYEQY
J: TRBJ2-7
D: TRBD1
V: TRBV7-9
size: few
length: 13

CDR3: ASNLGGDTEAF
J: TRBJ1-1
D: .
V: TRBV13
size: few
length: 11

CDR3: AISHGQGTDTQY
J: TRBJ2-3
D: TRBD1
V: TRBV10-3
size: .
length: 12

CDR3: ASSLDSGGLHQETQY
J: TRBJ2-5
D: TRBD1
V: TRBV7-6
size: .
length: 15

CDR3: ASSVGGIVQETQY
J: TRBJ2-5
D: .
V: TRBV9
size: .
length: 13

CDR3: ASSGQGYGYT
J: TRBJ1-2
D: TRBD1
V: TRBV13
size: once
length: 10

CDR3: ATSLGEGRYT
J: TRBJ1-2
D: .
V: TRBV15
size: .
length: 10

CDR3: ASSLGTVKFETQY
J: TRBJ2-5
D: .
V: TRBV7-8
size: .
length: 13

CDR3: ASSSRGAWETQY
J: TRBJ2-5
D: .
V: TRBV6-5
size: .
length: 12

CDR3: ASSAAGEGTNEKLF
J: TRBJ1-4
D: .
V: TRBV6-1
size: .
length: 14

CDR3: AWSRGTRQGIREETQY
J: TRBJ2-5
D: TRBD1
V: TRBV30
size: .
length: 16

CDR3: ASSLTLAGDNEQY
J: TRBJ2-7
D: TRBD2
V: TRBV7-8
size: .
length: 13

CDR3: ASSYFGGNQPQH
J: TRBJ1-5
D: .
V: TRBV6-6
size: few
length: 12

CDR3: ASSVGTSGGKGETQY
J: TRBJ2-5
D: TRBD2
V: TRBV9
size: .
length: 15

CDR3: ASSLLTPTTSGGDSYNEQF
J: TRBJ2-1
D: TRBD2
V: TRBV4-3
size: .
length: 19

CDR3: ASSPNLISNTEAF
J: TRBJ1-1
D: .
V: TRBV19
size: .
length: 13

CDR3: ASRSEGGPPSQETQY
J: TRBJ2-5
D: .
V: TRBV5-6
size: .
length: 15

CDR3: ASSSSLDAYYGYT
J: TRBJ1-2
D: .
V: TRBV27
size: few
length: 13

CDR3: ASSGPDIGYT
J: TRBJ1-2
D: .
V: TRBV2
size: .
length: 10

CDR3: ASTLEMANEKLF
J: TRBJ1-4
D: .
V: TRBV5-6
size: once
length: 12

CDR3: ACGPSGNTEAF
J: TRBJ1-1
D: .
V: TRBV30
size: .
length: 11

CDR3: ASSERTGPLTYEQY
J: TRBJ2-7
D: TRBD1
V: TRBV19
size: .
length: 14

CDR3: ASSLNRGNQPQH
J: TRBJ1-5
D: .
V: TRBV4-1
size: .
length: 12

CDR3: ASSLGGTYEQY
J: TRBJ2-7
D: .
V: TRBV5-1
size: few
length: 11

CDR3: AISDYPADRDYEQY
J: TRBJ2-7
D: TRBD1
V: TRBV10-3
size: few
length: 14